The TCR beta chain described here comes from a study of blood T cell repertoires in COVID-19. Overall study: Samples taken during acute and convalescent COVID-19 were collected in the United States, Italy and Spain. T cells, B-cell-depleted T cells, or PBMCs supplied cDNA or gDNA.

In the source study's methods: Reference gene primer amplification yielded estimated nucleated cell counts. The data were produced by immunoSEQ multiplex PCR, yet TCRdb's version contains in-frame clones alone and is incomplete. The DNA gave D and trimming, while V, J and clone size come from that table. The table lists some 180,000 clones, around 85% of them singletons. The CDR3 is 13 amino acids. Trimming cost V 2 bases and J 8 bases, with 13 bases left between them. Germline CDR1 reads SGHRS; CDR2 reads YFSETQ. Sample: peripheral blood. V usage is TRBV5-1 and J usage is TRBJ1-2; D is possibly TRBD1 (6 bases). This TCR was recovered from a woman aged 55 to 70 with acute or convalescent COVID-19. CDR3 region: CASSFNRDGGYTF. Here the CDR3 DNA reads TGCGCCAGCAGCTTTAACAGGGATGGCGGCTACACCTTC.